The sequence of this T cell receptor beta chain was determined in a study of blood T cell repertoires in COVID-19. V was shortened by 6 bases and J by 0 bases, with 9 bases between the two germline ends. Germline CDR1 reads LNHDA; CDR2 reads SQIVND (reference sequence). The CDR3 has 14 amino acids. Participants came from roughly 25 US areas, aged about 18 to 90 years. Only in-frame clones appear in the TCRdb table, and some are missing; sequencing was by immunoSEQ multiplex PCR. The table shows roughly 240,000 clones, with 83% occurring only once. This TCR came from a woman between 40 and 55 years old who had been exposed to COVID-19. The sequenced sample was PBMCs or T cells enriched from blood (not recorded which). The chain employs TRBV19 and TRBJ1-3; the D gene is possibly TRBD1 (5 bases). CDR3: CASRRQSSGNTIYF. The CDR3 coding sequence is TGTGCCAGTAGAAGACAGAGCTCTGGAAACACCATATATTTT.